This T cell receptor (beta chain) was found in a study of cytomegalovirus exposure and HLA in healthy donors. The PCR had 60 Vbeta and 13 Jbeta primers. Profiled with immunoSEQ multiplex PCR; TCRdb holds only in-frame clones, not every one. This table has about 200,000 clones, around 77% appearing once. As to this clone: The antigen remains undetermined. This CDR3 is also generated by other DNA sequences in the sample.

The CDR3 has 12 amino acids. Trimming removed 6 bases at V and 2 bases at J, with 5 bases between. The V gene's germline CDR1 is MNHEY and CDR2 SVGAGI. Regarding the study as a whole: Most TCR sequences were uncommon, yet certain public TCRs appeared in many donors. In a later analysis, V- and J-gene trimming of beta chains associated with a DCLRE1C missense variant, replicated independently. The investigators catalogued 164 TCR beta chains as cytomegalovirus-associated. Most of the TCR beta V segments (in an earlier analysis) were productive either about 87% or about 30% of the time.

The receptor's source is a woman aged 30 to 39 in good health and CMV-seronegative. Sequencing was performed on PBMCs. The chain couples TRBV6-5 to TRBJ1-5; D not certain. CDR3 sequence (DNA): TGTGCCAGCAGCCGGGGCAATCAGCCCCAGCATTTT. Amino acids: CASSRGNQPQHF.